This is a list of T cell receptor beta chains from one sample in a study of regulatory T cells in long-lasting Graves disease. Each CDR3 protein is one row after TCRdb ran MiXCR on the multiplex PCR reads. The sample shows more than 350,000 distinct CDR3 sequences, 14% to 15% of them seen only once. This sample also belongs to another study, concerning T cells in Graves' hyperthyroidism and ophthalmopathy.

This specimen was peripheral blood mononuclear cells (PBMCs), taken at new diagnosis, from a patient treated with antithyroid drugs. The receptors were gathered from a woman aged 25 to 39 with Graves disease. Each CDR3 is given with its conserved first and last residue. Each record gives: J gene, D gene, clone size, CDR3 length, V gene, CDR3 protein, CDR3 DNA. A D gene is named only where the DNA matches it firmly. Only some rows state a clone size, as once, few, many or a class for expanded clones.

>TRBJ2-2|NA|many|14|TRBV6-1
CASRGSWNTGELFF
TGTGCCAGCAGAGGTAGCTGGAACACCGGGGAGCTGTTTTTT
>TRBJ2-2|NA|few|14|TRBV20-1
CSAREEGNTGELFF
TGCAGTGCTAGAGAAGAGGGGAACACCGGGGAGCTGTTTTTT
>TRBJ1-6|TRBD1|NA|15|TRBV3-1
CASSPQDRINSPLHF
TGTGCCAGCAGCCCACAGGACAGGATCAATTCACCCCTCCACTTT
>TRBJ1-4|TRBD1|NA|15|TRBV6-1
CASSRGTGGKEKLFF
TGTGCCAGCAGTCGAGGGACAGGGGGGAAAGAAAAACTGTTTTTT
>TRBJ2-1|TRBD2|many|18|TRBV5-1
CASSPGLAGVGAYNEQFF
TGCGCCAGCAGCCCGGGACTAGCGGGAGTTGGGGCCTACAATGAGCAGTTCTTC
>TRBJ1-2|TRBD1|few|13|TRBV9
CASSPGGPDGYTF
TGTGCCAGCAGCCCAGGGGGCCCGGATGGCTACACCTTC
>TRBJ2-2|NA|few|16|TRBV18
CASSLEMRGNTGELFF
TGTGCCAGCTCTCTCGAAATGAGGGGGAACACCGGGGAGCTGTTTTTT
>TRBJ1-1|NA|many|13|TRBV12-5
CASLPHPGTEAFF
TGTGCTAGCCTCCCCCACCCCGGGACTGAAGCTTTCTTT
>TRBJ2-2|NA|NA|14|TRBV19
CASKRGRADGELFF
TGTGCCAGTAAGAGAGGCAGGGCGGACGGGGAGCTGTTTTTT
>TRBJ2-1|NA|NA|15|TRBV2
CASSEEGLPNNEQFF
TGTGCCAGCAGTGAAGAGGGTTTACCTAACAATGAGCAGTTCTTC
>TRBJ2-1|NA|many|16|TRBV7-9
CASSYLTGLSYNEQFF
TGTGCCAGCAGCTACCTAACAGGACTCTCCTACAATGAGCAGTTCTTC
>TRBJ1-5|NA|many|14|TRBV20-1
CSASRQHSNQPQHF
TGCAGTGCTAGTAGACAGCACAGCAATCAGCCCCAGCATTTT
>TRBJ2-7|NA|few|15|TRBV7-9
CASSLGSQVNYEQYF
TGTGCCAGCAGCTTAGGTAGTCAGGTCAACTACGAGCAGTACTTC
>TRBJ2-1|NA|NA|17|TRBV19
CASSMAPLAGSYNEQFF
TGTGCCAGTAGTATGGCGCCGCTTGCCGGCTCCTACAATGAGCAGTTCTTC
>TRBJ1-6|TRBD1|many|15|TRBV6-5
CASSYITGGNSPLHF
TGTGCCAGCAGTTACATCACAGGGGGTAATTCACCCCTCCACTTT
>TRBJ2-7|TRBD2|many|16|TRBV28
CASSYETSGAPHEQYF
TGTGCCAGCAGTTATGAGACTAGCGGGGCCCCCCACGAGCAGTACTTC
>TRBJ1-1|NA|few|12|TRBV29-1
CSVWTGNTEAFF
TGCAGCGTTTGGACGGGGAACACTGAAGCTTTCTTT
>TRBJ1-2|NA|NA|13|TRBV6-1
CASSNDRNYGYTF
TGTGCCAGCAGCAACGACAGGAACTATGGCTACACCTTC
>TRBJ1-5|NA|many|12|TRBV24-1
CATSDPNQPQHF
TGTGCCACCAGTGATCCCAATCAGCCCCAGCATTTT
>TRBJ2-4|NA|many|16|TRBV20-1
CSARDRQGWEVDIQYF
TGCAGTGCTAGAGATAGGCAAGGATGGGAGGTCGACATTCAGTACTTC
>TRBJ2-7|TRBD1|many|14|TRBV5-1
CASSSRGFPYEQYF
TGTGCCAGCAGCAGCAGGGGGTTCCCCTACGAGCAGTACTTC
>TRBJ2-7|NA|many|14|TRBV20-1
CSARGQEHAYEQYF
TGCAGTGCTAGAGGACAGGAACACGCCTACGAGCAGTACTTC